This T cell receptor beta chain comes out of a study of T cell responses to AZD1222 COVID-19 vaccine (dated by TCRdb to the early 2020s). About the investigation overall: TCR sequencing covered roughly 230 trial participants: around 210 given two doses of AZD1222 and 26 given two doses of MenACWY control vaccine. Trial participants were enrolled by age into subgroups of 18-55, 56-69 and 70-plus years, and around 150, 28 and 57 TCR-sequenced participants, respectively, were included in these subgroups.

The time point label, as the study defines it: about 28 days (+/-7) after the second vaccine dose. AZD1222 recipients whose second dose came at about 4 weeks and those whose second dose came at about 12 weeks were combined into one group, since spike-specific TCR depth and breadth did not differ between the two schedules. The vaccinee samples were drawn from two UK trials, COV001 and COV002, one of which was a single-blind randomized controlled phase 2/3 trial testing AZD1222 (ChAdOx1 nCoV-19) in healthy adults. For TCRbeta chain sequencing, PBMC samples from trial participants were taken at day 0 and at day 28 after the second dose. The CDR3 regions of human TCRbeta chains were subjected to immunosequencing. The source study handled its data this way. Repertoire TCRs were matched against a reference library of SARS-CoV-2-specific TCRs generated with the MIRA antigen-specificity platform. Breadth was defined as the fraction of unique TCRs that were SARS-CoV-2-associated, and depth was defined as the fraction of total T cells that were SARS-CoV-2-associated. Using the MIRA data, every spike-specific TCR was mapped to the spike region that the TCR reacted to and assigned to either a CD4 or a CD8 class. Log10-transformed breadth and depth values were compared by one-way ANOVA with Sidak's multiple comparisons tests. What TCRdb holds here is the immuneACCESS table cut down to in-frame rearrangements. Part of the clones is not present; checked against another copy, under half of the missing clones reflect an unresolved V gene, and the others are unexplained. That table furnishes V, J and clone size, whereas the DNA furnished D and trimming. Within this sample are 150,000 to 200,000 clones, with 90% of them counted one time only. The biggest ten clones account for approximately 6.3% of the sample.

In the case of this clone: The antigen it binds to is not known. No base qualities exist here, and no much larger clone lies one base off it.

The paper as a whole reports these results and caveats: After two AZD1222 doses, spike-specific TCR breadth and depth were significantly higher than at day 0 and than in MenACWY recipients. Conclusions about previously exposed vaccinees are limited because only a handful of AZD1222 recipients were SARS-CoV-2 seropositive at baseline. The vaccine-associated CD4 TCRs covered the entire spike protein, and the dominant responses fell in regions 160-218 and 743-854. In the small 56-69-year group, the increase in depth fell short of significance, most likely because of low power. Nearly half of unique spike-specific TCRs reportedly recognized epitopes outside regions mutated in the B.1.351 and B.1.1.7 variants. No day 14 peak-response samples were available, so repertoires were characterized only after the peak T cell response. Most participants were white British and females outnumbered males, and the authors suggested that clonal diversity may have been underestimated.

This specimen consisted of peripheral blood, obtained 28 days after the second AZD1222 dose. The sequence came from an adult who received the AZD1222 COVID-19 vaccine.

The nucleotide sequence reads as follows: TGTGCCAGCAGATCTCAGGAGACCCAGTACTTC. Translated, this gives CASRSQETQYF. The sequence joins TRBV11-1 to TRBJ2-5; no confident D gene assignment can be made. Its CDR3 holds 11 amino acids, cysteine through phenylalanine. This entry keeps only the CDR3 DNA: 33 bases, framed from base 1. The germline V gene (reference sequence) yields SGHAT for CDR1 and FQDESV for CDR2. Between the V and J ends, shortened by 6 bases and 5 bases respectively, the junction contains 7 bases.